These T cell receptor beta chains were read from a single sample in a study of blood T cell repertoires in COVID-19. Profiled with immunoSEQ multiplex PCR; TCRdb holds only in-frame clones, not every one. The sample holds roughly 340,000 clones; around 90% are singletons and the top ten take 2.5% to 3.5%. The sample was peripheral blood. These receptor sequences come from a woman in her twenties or thirties with COVID-19, enrolled during active disease. The CDR3 runs from the conserved cysteine through the conserved F or W. The D gene is left open where the match is weak. Clone size is stated in some rows and not others, as once, few, many or a class when expanded.

V,J,D,size,DNA,CDR3
TRBV6-6,TRBJ2-3,TRBD2,NA,TGTGCCAGCAGACCGGGACTAGCCTCCACAGATACGCAGTATTTT,CASRPGLASTDTQYF
TRBV21-1,TRBJ2-1,NA,NA,TGTGCCAGCAGCAAAAGGTGGACTAGCGGGAGTTACAATGAGCAGTTCTTC,CASSKRWTSGSYNEQFF
TRBV24-1,TRBJ2-5,TRBD1,NA,TGTGCCACCAGTGACCGACGACAGGGGAGCGAGACCCAGTACTTC,CATSDRRQGSETQYF
TRBV9,TRBJ2-3,TRBD2,NA,TGTGCCAGCAGCGTAAGGGCGGGGGGGCCACAAGATACGCAGTATTTT,CASSVRAGGPQDTQYF
TRBV4-1,TRBJ2-3,NA,NA,TGCGCCAGCAGCCAAGAGTCTCGCGGGGATACGCAGTATTTT,CASSQESRGDTQYF
TRBV5-1,TRBJ1-1,NA,NA,TGCGCCAGCACCTACGGCGGGGGTAGGACTGAAGCTTTCTTT,CASTYGGGRTEAFF
TRBV19,TRBJ2-1,NA,NA,TGTGCCAGTAGTATTTCTGGCTCAGGAGGTGAGCAGTTCTTC,CASSISGSGGEQFF
TRBV6-2/TRBV6-3,TRBJ1-4,NA,NA,TGTGCCAGCAGTCTACAGAGAGTTAATGAAAAACTGTTTTTT,CASSLQRVNEKLFF
TRBV5-1,TRBJ1-2,NA,few,TGCGCCAGCAGCTTGGACGTGGTCGGTGGCTACACCTTC,CASSLDVVGGYTF
TRBV28,TRBJ2-5,TRBD1,NA,TGTGCCAGCAGTCTCCGACAGGGCCCGTACCAAGAGACCCAGTACTTC,CASSLRQGPYQETQYF
TRBV6-5,TRBJ1-3,NA,NA,TGTGCCAGCCGCCGGTCGGCTGGAAACACCATATATTTT,CASRRSAGNTIYF
TRBV30,TRBJ2-3,NA,NA,TGTGCCTGGAGTCGAGAGAGCACAGATACGCAGTATTTT,CAWSRESTDTQYF
TRBV5-1,TRBJ1-3,NA,NA,TGCGCCAGCTCTTTGGGGCAGGAGACTGGAAACACCATATATTTT,CASSLGQETGNTIYF
TRBV4-3,TRBJ1-3,NA,NA,TGCGCCAGCAGCCAAGAGTTCGCAGGCTGGAACACCATATATTTT,CASSQEFAGWNTIYF
TRBV6-6,TRBJ1-1,TRBD1,NA,TGTGCCAGCAAATCACGACAGGGGAACACTGAAGCTTTCTTT,CASKSRQGNTEAFF
TRBV5-8,TRBJ2-1,TRBD2,NA,TGTGCCAGCCCCCTTAGCGGGACCGAAGCATACAATGAGCAGTTCTTC,CASPLSGTEAYNEQFF
TRBV15,TRBJ1-3,TRBD1,NA,TGTGCCACCACTAGGGACAGGGGATGGAACACCATATATTTT,CATTRDRGWNTIYF
TRBV6-5,TRBJ1-1,NA,NA,TGTGCCAGCAGTTACAGAACAGGGCTCACTGAAGCTTTCTTT,CASSYRTGLTEAFF
TRBV7-2,TRBJ1-5,TRBD1,NA,TGTGCCAGCAGCTTACAGGGGGACGGATGGGGCAATCAGCCCCAGCATTTT,CASSLQGDGWGNQPQHF
TRBV7-8,TRBJ1-1,NA,NA,TGTGCCAGCAGCACCCACAGGGACACTGAAGCTTTCTTT,CASSTHRDTEAFF
TRBV5-1,TRBJ2-2,TRBD1,NA,TGCGCCAGCAGCCCCTTCACAGGGGACCCCACCGGGGAGCTGTTTTTT,CASSPFTGDPTGELFF
TRBV7-2,TRBJ1-1,TRBD1,NA,TGTGCCAGCAGCTCTTCGGACAGGGTGAACACTGAAGCTTTCTTT,CASSSSDRVNTEAFF
TRBV11-3,TRBJ2-7,TRBD2,NA,TGTGCCAGCAGCTTTGGTGCGGGGGACTCCTACGAGCAGTACTTC,CASSFGAGDSYEQYF
TRBV11-2,TRBJ2-3,NA,NA,TGTGCCAGCAGCTTAGCCCCGGACTTAGATACGCAGTATTTT,CASSLAPDLDTQYF
TRBV13,TRBJ1-2,TRBD1,NA,TGTGCCAGCAGCAAGACAGGGTTTCGGGCTAACTATGGCTACACCTTC,CASSKTGFRANYGYTF
TRBV27,TRBJ1-6,NA,NA,TGTGCCAGCAGTTTTGTGATGAGCTCCTATAATTCACCCCTCCACTTT,CASSFVMSSYNSPLHF
TRBV10-3,TRBJ1-6,NA,once,TGTGCCATCAGTGGGGGCTCGCGTAGCTCCTATAATTCACCCCTCCACTTT,CAISGGSRSSYNSPLHF
TRBV11-2,TRBJ2-2,TRBD2,NA,TGTGCCAGCACTCTTCTTTCGGGATCGGGGGGGACCGGGGAGCTGTTTTTT,CASTLLSGSGGTGELFF
TRBV18,TRBJ2-1,TRBD2,NA,TGTGCCAGCTCACCGAGAACCGGCGGGGGGGCTGCCAATGAGCAGTTCTTC,CASSPRTGGGAANEQFF